This T cell receptor (beta chain) stems from a study of beta chain features in type 1 diabetes. This clone showed up just a few times. No antigen is known for it. General study results and limits: Within each of all four CD4+ subsets, Type 1 diabetes patients had TCRB CDR3s that were moderately but significantly shorter. Relative to healthy donors, patients appeared to have naive, central memory and Treg TCRB repertoires that were more similar.

Expressed TCRB transcripts were sequenced after all isolated RNA was converted to cDNA. Using immunoSEQ multiplex PCR, the repertoire was profiled, and TCRdb retains in-frame clones only, with some absent. The sample shows some 250,000 clones, approximately 10% of them seen only once. The sequence was obtained from a man in his thirties or forties with type 1 diabetes. Sequenced material: naive CD4+ T cells from blood.

This CDR3 reads CASSWSSYEQYF. The CDR3 DNA is TGTGCCAGCAGTTGGAGCTCCTACGAGCAGTACTTC. The chain links TRBV2 to TRBJ2-7; no clear D gene. Germline V CDR1 and CDR2: SNHLY, FYNNEI. Trimming took off 5 bases at V and 0 bases at J, with 5 bases between the two ends. The CDR3 loop spans 12 amino acids.